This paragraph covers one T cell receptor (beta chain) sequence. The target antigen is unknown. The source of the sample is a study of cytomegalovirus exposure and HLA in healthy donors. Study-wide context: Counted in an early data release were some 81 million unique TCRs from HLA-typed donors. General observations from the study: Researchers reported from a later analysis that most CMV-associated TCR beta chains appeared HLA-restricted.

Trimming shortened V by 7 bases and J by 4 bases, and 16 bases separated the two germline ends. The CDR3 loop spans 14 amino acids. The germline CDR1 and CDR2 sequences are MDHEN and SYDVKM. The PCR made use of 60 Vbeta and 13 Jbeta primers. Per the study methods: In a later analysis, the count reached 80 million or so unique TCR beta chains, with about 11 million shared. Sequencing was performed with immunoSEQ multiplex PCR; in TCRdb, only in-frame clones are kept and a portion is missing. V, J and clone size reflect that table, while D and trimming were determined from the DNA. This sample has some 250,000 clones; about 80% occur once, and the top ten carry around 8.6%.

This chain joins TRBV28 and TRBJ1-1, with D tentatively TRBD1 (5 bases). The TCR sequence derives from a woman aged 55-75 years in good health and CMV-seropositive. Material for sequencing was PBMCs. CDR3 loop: CASTKRRGSTEAFF. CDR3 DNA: TGTGCCAGCACCAAAAGGAGGGGAAGCACTGAAGCTTTCTTT.